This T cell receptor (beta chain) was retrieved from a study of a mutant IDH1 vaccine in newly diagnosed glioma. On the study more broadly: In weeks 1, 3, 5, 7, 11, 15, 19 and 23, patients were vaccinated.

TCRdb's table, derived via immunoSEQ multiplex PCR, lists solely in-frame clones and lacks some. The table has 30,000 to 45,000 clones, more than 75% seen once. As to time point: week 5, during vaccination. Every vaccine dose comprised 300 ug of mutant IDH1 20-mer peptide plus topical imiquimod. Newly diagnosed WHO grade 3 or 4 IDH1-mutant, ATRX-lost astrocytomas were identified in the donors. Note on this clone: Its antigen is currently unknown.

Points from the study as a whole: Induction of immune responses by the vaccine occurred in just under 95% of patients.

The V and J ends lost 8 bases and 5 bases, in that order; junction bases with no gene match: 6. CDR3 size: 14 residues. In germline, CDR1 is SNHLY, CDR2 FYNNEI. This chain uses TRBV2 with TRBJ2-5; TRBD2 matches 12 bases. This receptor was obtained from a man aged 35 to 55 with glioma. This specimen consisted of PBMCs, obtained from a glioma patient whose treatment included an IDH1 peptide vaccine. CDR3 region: CASLTSGGMETQYF. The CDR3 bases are TGTGCCAGCCTCACTAGCGGGGGGATGGAGACCCAGTACTTC.